This T cell receptor beta chain was sequenced for a study of ipilimumab plus nivolumab after autologous stem cell transplantation. Study-wide background: Typical patient got 5 ipilimumab doses and seven to nine nivolumab doses (median). The DLBCL group included primary refractory and relapsed cases.

This clone was counted a few times. Patients got ipilimumab 1 mg/kg beginning 14 to 28 days post-transplant. Dosing: nivolumab 3 mg/kg IV, weeks 1, 4, 7, 10, then every two weeks to week 26. Germline V gene sequence: CDR1 SNHLY, CDR2 FYNNEI. V lost 9 bases and J 5 bases, leaving 11 bases between the germline ends. The CDR3 runs 11 residues. Repertoires were generated with immunoSEQ multiplex PCR, while TCRdb's copy carries only in-frame clones and drops some. The sample includes 84,000 or so clones, approximately 83% of them seen just once. The sequence was collected from a male donor with diffuse large B-cell lymphoma. V usage is TRBV2 and J usage is TRBJ2-7; unclear D gene. This specimen consisted of PBMCs, obtained in a trial of ipilimumab plus nivolumab as post-transplant consolidation. The CDR3 nucleotides are TGTGCCAGTTGCTACCTCGACGAGCAGTACTTC. It specifies CASCYLDEQYF.